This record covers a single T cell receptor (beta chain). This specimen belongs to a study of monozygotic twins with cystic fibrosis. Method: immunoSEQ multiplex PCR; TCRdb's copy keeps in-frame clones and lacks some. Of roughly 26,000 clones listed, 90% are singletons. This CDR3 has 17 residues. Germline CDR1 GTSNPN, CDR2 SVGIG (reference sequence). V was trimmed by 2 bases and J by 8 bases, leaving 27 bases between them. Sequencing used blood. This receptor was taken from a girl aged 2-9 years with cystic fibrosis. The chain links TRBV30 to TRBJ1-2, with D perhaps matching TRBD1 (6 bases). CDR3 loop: CAWSHGQGGVGYEGYTF. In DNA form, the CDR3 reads TGTGCCTGGAGTCACGGACAAGGGGGAGTGGGGTACGAGGGCTACACCTTC.